The 5 T cell receptor beta chains below come from one sample, sequenced in a study of blood T cell repertoires in COVID-19. Clones were sequenced by immunoSEQ multiplex PCR, and TCRdb holds only the in-frame ones, with some missing. The sample carries about 200,000 clones, approximately 82% recorded once. Specimen: peripheral blood. The receptors stem from a human donor with acute or convalescent COVID-19. The donor label of this sample is uncertain.

V and J are TRBV29-1 and TRBJ1-4, with 11 bases lining up with TRBD1. Germline V gives CDR1 SQVTM, CDR2 ANQGSEA. Losses at the gene ends were 6 bases for V and 2 bases for J; bases not matched to a gene: 14. The CDR3 runs to 18 residues. The CDR3 spells CSVVDRGLRYSTNEKLFF. As DNA, the CDR3 is TGCAGCGTCGTGGACAGGGGGCTTCGGTATTCCACTAATGAAAAACTGTTTTTT.

This clone was seen more than once but under ten times. The chain employs TRBV5-1 and TRBJ2-1, with 8 bases that match TRBD2. The CDR3 spans 16 residues. Unmatched junction bases numbered 8, after V lost 6 bases and J lost 0 bases. Germline V CDR1 and CDR2: SGHRS, YFSETQ. The CDR3: CASMELAAVSYNEQFF. As DNA, the CDR3 is TGCGCCAGCATGGAACTAGCGGCCGTCTCCTACAATGAGCAGTTCTTC.

The chain joins TRBV30 to TRBJ1-4; TRBD1 matches at 9 bases. Germline V gene lookup returns CDR1 GTSNPN and CDR2 SVGIG (reference sequence). The junction had 7 bases not matched to a gene; V was cut back by 8 bases and J by 6 bases. This CDR3 region has 13 residues. The CDR3 region has the DNA TGTGCCGGCTTACAGGGGGCGGATGAAAAACTGTTTTTT. It yields the protein CAGLQGADEKLFF.

This chain joins TRBV5-1 and TRBJ2-3, with a weak D call TRBD1 (6 bases). The germline CDR1 and CDR2 sequences are SGHRS and YFSETQ. The CDR3 is made up of 17 amino acids. V lost 5 bases to trimming and J lost 2 bases, with 21 bases between them. The CDR3 protein is CASRQGQANSFTDTQYF. The CDR3 DNA follows: TGCGCCAGCAGACAGGGTCAGGCCAACTCCTTCACAGATACGCAGTATTTT.

Remarks on this clone: The sample contains more than one DNA sequence encoding this CDR3. The chain is built from TRBV10-1 and TRBJ2-2; unclear D gene. The CDR3 consists of 13 residues. With 3 bases removed from V and 2 bases from J, the gap between germline ends came to 4 bases. Germline CDR1 is WNHNN and CDR2 is SYGVQD (reference sequence). CDR3 nucleotide sequence: TGCGCCAGCAGTGACAGTAACACCGGGGAGCTGTTTTTT. It yields the protein CASSDSNTGELFF.